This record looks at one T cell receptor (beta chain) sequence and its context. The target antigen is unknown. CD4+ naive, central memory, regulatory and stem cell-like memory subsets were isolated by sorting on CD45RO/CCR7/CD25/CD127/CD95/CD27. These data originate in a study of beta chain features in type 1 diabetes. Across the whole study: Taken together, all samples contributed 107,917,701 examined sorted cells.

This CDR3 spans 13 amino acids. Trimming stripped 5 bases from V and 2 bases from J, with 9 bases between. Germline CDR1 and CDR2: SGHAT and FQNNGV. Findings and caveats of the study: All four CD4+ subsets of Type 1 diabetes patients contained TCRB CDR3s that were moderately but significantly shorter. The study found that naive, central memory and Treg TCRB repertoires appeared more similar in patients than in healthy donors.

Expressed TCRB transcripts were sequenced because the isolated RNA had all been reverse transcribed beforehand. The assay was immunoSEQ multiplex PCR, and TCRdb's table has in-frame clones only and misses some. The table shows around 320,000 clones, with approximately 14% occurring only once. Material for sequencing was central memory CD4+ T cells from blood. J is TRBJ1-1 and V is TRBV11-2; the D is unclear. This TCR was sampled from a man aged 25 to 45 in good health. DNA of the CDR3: TGTGCCAGCAGCCACAAAGATAACACTGAAGCTTTCTTT. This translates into CASSHKDNTEAFF.